This is a list of T cell receptor beta chains from one sample in a study of identical twins. TCRdb re-called the 5' RACE reads through MiXCR, storing one row per CDR3 protein. Of about 200,000 distinct CDR3 sequences in the sample, 6.5% were seen once. These same records also appear under a second study, on T cells expressing NK-cell markers.

What was sequenced was CD8+ T cells sorted from blood. The receptor set was obtained from a woman between 18 and 29 years old in good health. The CDR3 runs from the conserved cysteine through the conserved F or W. Each record gives: clone size, J gene, D gene, V gene, CDR3 protein, CDR3 DNA. D genes are given only for firm matches. Size is omitted from some rows. Given values are once, few, many or a class for expanded clones.

clone_size: many; j_call: TRBJ2-2; d_call: NA; v_call: TRBV4-3; cdr3_aa: CASSQDVGGLNTGELFF; cdr3_nt: TGCGCCAGCAGCCAAGATGTAGGAGGACTGAACACCGGGGAGCTGTTTTTT
clone_size: many; j_call: TRBJ2-7; d_call: NA; v_call: TRBV29-1; cdr3_aa: CSVDSGAYEQYF; cdr3_nt: TGCAGCGTTGATTCCGGGGCCTACGAGCAGTACTTC
clone_size: NA; j_call: TRBJ1-2; d_call: NA; v_call: TRBV20-1; cdr3_aa: CSATEGFPGNYGYTF; cdr3_nt: TGCAGTGCTACGGAAGGGTTCCCGGGGAACTATGGCTACACCTTC
clone_size: few; j_call: TRBJ2-1; d_call: NA; v_call: TRBV2; cdr3_aa: CASTEGVGSYNEQFF; cdr3_nt: TGTGCCAGCACAGAAGGGGTTGGGTCCTACAATGAGCAGTTCTTC
clone_size: NA; j_call: TRBJ2-3; d_call: TRBD2; v_call: TRBV10-2; cdr3_aa: CASSGLAEGTDTQYF; cdr3_nt: TGCGCCAGTTCGGGCCTAGCGGAAGGCACAGATACGCAGTATTTT
clone_size: few; j_call: TRBJ2-7; d_call: TRBD2; v_call: TRBV7-9; cdr3_aa: CASSLGASGGYEQYF; cdr3_nt: TGTGCCAGCAGCTTAGGGGCTAGCGGGGGTTACGAGCAGTACTTC
clone_size: many; j_call: TRBJ2-7; d_call: NA; v_call: TRBV12-3/TRBV12-4; cdr3_aa: CASSPQGYEQYF; cdr3_nt: TGTGCCAGCAGCCCCCAGGGGTACGAGCAGTACTTC
clone_size: NA; j_call: TRBJ1-5; d_call: NA; v_call: TRBV6-2/TRBV6-3; cdr3_aa: CASQTRWGLNQPQHF; cdr3_nt: TGTGCCAGCCAGACTCGCTGGGGACTCAATCAGCCCCAGCATTTT
clone_size: NA; j_call: TRBJ2-7; d_call: TRBD2; v_call: TRBV11-2; cdr3_aa: CASNLGVRRGVGEQYF; cdr3_nt: TGTGCCAGCAACCTTGGCGTGCGGCGGGGGGTGGGAGAGCAGTACTTC
clone_size: many; j_call: TRBJ1-2; d_call: NA; v_call: TRBV5-5; cdr3_aa: CASSATENYGYTF; cdr3_nt: TGTGCCAGCAGCGCGACAGAAAACTATGGCTACACCTTC
clone_size: NA; j_call: TRBJ2-5; d_call: NA; v_call: TRBV3-1; cdr3_aa: CASTLGGGETQYF; cdr3_nt: TGTGCCAGCACCCTGGGAGGGGGTGAGACCCAGTACTTC
clone_size: few; j_call: TRBJ1-3; d_call: NA; v_call: TRBV12-5; cdr3_aa: CASGLFRGNTIYF; cdr3_nt: TGTGCTAGTGGTTTGTTTCGTGGAAACACCATATATTTT
clone_size: many; j_call: TRBJ2-6; d_call: NA; v_call: TRBV7-2; cdr3_aa: CASIPNGGPAGANVLTF; cdr3_nt: TGTGCCAGCATTCCGAACGGGGGCCCCGCTGGGGCCAACGTCCTGACTTTC
clone_size: many; j_call: TRBJ2-3; d_call: TRBD2; v_call: TRBV29-1; cdr3_aa: CSVRNSGGARTDTQYF; cdr3_nt: TGCAGCGTTCGGAATAGCGGGGGCGCCCGCACAGATACGCAGTATTTT
clone_size: many; j_call: TRBJ2-7; d_call: NA; v_call: TRBV7-8; cdr3_aa: CASSLGSSVAYEQYF; cdr3_nt: TGTGCCAGCAGCTTAGGGTCTAGCGTAGCCTACGAGCAGTACTTC
clone_size: many; j_call: TRBJ1-1; d_call: NA; v_call: TRBV7-9; cdr3_aa: CASSSQGTEAFF; cdr3_nt: TGTGCCAGCAGCTCTCAGGGGACTGAAGCTTTCTTT
clone_size: many; j_call: TRBJ2-7; d_call: NA; v_call: TRBV12-3/TRBV12-4; cdr3_aa: CASSITLFGSYEQYF; cdr3_nt: TGTGCCAGCAGTATAACCCTATTTGGCTCCTACGAGCAGTACTTC
clone_size: NA; j_call: TRBJ1-1; d_call: NA; v_call: TRBV4-2; cdr3_aa: CASSHGDSLNTEAFF; cdr3_nt: TGTGCCAGCAGCCATGGTGACAGCCTTAACACTGAAGCTTTCTTT
clone_size: few; j_call: TRBJ2-5; d_call: NA; v_call: TRBV7-9; cdr3_aa: CASSPGHGGDSETQYF; cdr3_nt: TGTGCCAGCAGCCCAGGCCACGGGGGTGACTCAGAGACCCAGTACTTC
clone_size: NA; j_call: TRBJ1-1; d_call: NA; v_call: TRBV12-3/TRBV12-4; cdr3_aa: CASSETGTHTEAFF; cdr3_nt: TGTGCCAGCAGTGAAACCGGGACACACACTGAAGCTTTCTTT
clone_size: NA; j_call: TRBJ2-7; d_call: TRBD1; v_call: TRBV27; cdr3_aa: CASGGRGPHEQYF; cdr3_nt: TGTGCCAGCGGGGGCAGGGGGCCTCACGAGCAGTACTTC
clone_size: NA; j_call: TRBJ1-2; d_call: NA; v_call: TRBV6-1; cdr3_aa: CASRTHGRAGIDGYTF; cdr3_nt: TGTGCCAGCAGGACCCATGGCAGGGCAGGGATCGATGGCTACACCTTC
clone_size: NA; j_call: TRBJ2-2; d_call: TRBD1; v_call: TRBV4-3; cdr3_aa: CASSQRTGGTGELFF; cdr3_nt: TGCGCCAGCAGCCAGAGGACAGGGGGCACCGGGGAGCTGTTTTTT
clone_size: NA; j_call: TRBJ2-1; d_call: TRBD1; v_call: TRBV13; cdr3_aa: CASSFPTGTGAHNEQFF; cdr3_nt: TGTGCCAGCAGCTTTCCAACGGGGACAGGGGCTCACAATGAGCAGTTCTTC
clone_size: once; j_call: TRBJ2-3; d_call: TRBD2; v_call: TRBV7-8; cdr3_aa: CAMSPSGGALSTDTQYF; cdr3_nt: TGTGCCATGAGCCCCAGCGGGGGGGCCCTGTCGACAGATACGCAGTATTTT
clone_size: few; j_call: TRBJ2-7; d_call: TRBD2; v_call: TRBV27; cdr3_aa: CASSTLAGDSYEQYF; cdr3_nt: TGTGCCAGCAGTACACTAGCGGGCGACTCCTACGAGCAGTACTTC
clone_size: NA; j_call: TRBJ2-5; d_call: TRBD2; v_call: TRBV20-1; cdr3_aa: CSARDRGSGRIETQYF; cdr3_nt: TGCAGTGCTAGAGATAGGGGTAGCGGGAGAATCGAGACCCAGTACTTC
clone_size: few; j_call: TRBJ2-2; d_call: TRBD2; v_call: TRBV11-3; cdr3_aa: CASSLGPWTGGAGTGELFF; cdr3_nt: TGTGCCAGCAGCTTAGGCCCTTGGACGGGGGGGGCCGGCACCGGGGAGCTGTTTTTT
clone_size: few; j_call: TRBJ2-2; d_call: TRBD1; v_call: TRBV11-1; cdr3_aa: CASSPRTGMNLTTGELFF; cdr3_nt: TGTGCCAGCAGCCCGAGGACAGGGATGAACTTAACCACCGGGGAGCTGTTTTTT
clone_size: many; j_call: TRBJ2-1; d_call: TRBD2; v_call: TRBV3-1; cdr3_aa: CASSHSGIGNEQFF; cdr3_nt: TGTGCCAGCAGCCACAGCGGGATAGGCAATGAGCAGTTCTTC
clone_size: NA; j_call: TRBJ2-2; d_call: NA; v_call: TRBV9; cdr3_aa: CASSVPGGKASTGELFF; cdr3_nt: TGTGCCAGCAGCGTCCCCGGGGGCAAGGCGTCTACCGGGGAGCTGTTTTTT
clone_size: many; j_call: TRBJ2-5; d_call: NA; v_call: TRBV3-1; cdr3_aa: CASSQLKDFQETQYF; cdr3_nt: TGTGCCAGCAGCCAACTGAAGGACTTCCAAGAGACCCAGTACTTC
clone_size: few; j_call: TRBJ2-1; d_call: TRBD2; v_call: TRBV14; cdr3_aa: CASSQATGGPKNEQFF; cdr3_nt: TGTGCCAGCAGCCAAGCCACGGGGGGGCCGAAAAATGAGCAGTTCTTC
clone_size: many; j_call: TRBJ2-7; d_call: NA; v_call: TRBV14; cdr3_aa: CASSQEGGPYEQYF; cdr3_nt: TGTGCCAGCAGCCAAGAGGGGGGGCCCTACGAGCAGTACTTC
clone_size: NA; j_call: TRBJ1-2; d_call: NA; v_call: TRBV7-2; cdr3_aa: CASSLAPSRYGYTF; cdr3_nt: TGTGCCAGCAGCTTAGCGCCCAGCCGCTATGGCTACACCTTC
clone_size: few; j_call: TRBJ2-2; d_call: TRBD2; v_call: TRBV15; cdr3_aa: CATSGGYTGELFF; cdr3_nt: TGTGCCACCTCGGGGGGGTACACCGGGGAGCTGTTTTTT
clone_size: NA; j_call: TRBJ1-4; d_call: NA; v_call: TRBV7-9; cdr3_aa: CASSPTTGNEKLFF; cdr3_nt: TGTGCCAGCAGCCCGACCACAGGGAATGAAAAACTGTTTTTT